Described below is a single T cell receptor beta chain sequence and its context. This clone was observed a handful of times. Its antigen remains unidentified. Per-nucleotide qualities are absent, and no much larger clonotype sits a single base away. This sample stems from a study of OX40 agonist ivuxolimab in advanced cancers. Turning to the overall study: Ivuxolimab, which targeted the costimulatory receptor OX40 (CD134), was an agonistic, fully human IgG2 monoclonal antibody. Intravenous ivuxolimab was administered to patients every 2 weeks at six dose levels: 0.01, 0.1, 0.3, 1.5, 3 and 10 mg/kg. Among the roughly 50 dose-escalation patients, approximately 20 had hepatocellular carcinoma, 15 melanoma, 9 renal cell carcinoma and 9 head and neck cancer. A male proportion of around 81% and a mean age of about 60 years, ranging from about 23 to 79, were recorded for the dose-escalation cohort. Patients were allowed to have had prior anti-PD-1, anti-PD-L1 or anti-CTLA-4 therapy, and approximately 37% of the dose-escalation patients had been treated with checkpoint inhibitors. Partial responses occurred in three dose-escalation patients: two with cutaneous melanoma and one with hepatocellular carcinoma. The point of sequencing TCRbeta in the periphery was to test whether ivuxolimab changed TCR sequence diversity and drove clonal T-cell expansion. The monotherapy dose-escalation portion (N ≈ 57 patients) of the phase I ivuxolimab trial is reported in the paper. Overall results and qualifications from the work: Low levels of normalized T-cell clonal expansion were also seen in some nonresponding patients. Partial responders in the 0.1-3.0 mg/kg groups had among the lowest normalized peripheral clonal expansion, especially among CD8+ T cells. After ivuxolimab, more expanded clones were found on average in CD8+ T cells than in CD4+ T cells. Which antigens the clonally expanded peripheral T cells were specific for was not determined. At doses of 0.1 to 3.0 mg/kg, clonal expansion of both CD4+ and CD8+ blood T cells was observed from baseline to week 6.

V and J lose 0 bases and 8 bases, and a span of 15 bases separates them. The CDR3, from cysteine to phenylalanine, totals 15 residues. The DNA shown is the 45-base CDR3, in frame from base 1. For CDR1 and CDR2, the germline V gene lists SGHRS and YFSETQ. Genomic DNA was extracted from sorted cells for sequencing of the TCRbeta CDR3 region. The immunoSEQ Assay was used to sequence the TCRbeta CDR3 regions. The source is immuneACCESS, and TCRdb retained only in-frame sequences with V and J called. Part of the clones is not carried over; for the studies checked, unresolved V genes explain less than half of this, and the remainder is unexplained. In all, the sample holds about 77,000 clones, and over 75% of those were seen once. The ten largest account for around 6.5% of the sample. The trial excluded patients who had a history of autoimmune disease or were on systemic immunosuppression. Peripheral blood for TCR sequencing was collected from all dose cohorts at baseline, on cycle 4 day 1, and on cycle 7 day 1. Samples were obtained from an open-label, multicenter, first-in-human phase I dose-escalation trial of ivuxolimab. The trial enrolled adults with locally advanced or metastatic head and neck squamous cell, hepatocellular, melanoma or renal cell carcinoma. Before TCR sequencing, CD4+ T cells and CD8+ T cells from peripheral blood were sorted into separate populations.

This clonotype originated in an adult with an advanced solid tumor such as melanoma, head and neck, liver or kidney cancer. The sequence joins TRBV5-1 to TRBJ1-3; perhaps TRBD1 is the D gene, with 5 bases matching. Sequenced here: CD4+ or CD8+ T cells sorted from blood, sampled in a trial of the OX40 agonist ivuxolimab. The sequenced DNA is TGCGCCAGCAGCTTGGAGGGGCGCAGGGTTGACACCATATATTTT. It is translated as CASSLEGRRVDTIYF.